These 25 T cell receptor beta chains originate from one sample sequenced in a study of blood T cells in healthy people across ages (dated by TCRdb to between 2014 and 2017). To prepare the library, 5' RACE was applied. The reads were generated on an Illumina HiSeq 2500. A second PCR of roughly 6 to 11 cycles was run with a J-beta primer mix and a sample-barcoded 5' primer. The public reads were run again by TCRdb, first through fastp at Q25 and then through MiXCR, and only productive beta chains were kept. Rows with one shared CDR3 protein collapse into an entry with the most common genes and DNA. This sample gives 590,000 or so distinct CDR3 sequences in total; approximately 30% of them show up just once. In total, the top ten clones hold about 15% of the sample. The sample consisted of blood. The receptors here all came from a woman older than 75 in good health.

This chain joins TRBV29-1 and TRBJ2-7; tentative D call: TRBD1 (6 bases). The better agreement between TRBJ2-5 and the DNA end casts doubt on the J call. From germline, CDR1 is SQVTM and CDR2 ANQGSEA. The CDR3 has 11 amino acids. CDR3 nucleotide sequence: TGCAGCGTTCACAGGGACGAGACCCAGTACTTC. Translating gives CSVHRDETQYF.

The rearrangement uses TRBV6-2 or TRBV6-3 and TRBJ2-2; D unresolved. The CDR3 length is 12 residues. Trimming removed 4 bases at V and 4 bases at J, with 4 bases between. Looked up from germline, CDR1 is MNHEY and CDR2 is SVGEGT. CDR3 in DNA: TGTGCCAGCAGTTTCCCCACCGGGGAGCTGTTTTTT. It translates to CASSFPTGELFF.

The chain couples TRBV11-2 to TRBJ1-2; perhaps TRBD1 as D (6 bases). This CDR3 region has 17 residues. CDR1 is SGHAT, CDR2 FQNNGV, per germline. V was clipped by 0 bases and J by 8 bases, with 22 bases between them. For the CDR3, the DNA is TGTGCCAGCAGCTTAGATCCGGAGACAGGCCGATCGGGAGGCTACACCTTC. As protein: CASSLDPETGRSGGYTF.

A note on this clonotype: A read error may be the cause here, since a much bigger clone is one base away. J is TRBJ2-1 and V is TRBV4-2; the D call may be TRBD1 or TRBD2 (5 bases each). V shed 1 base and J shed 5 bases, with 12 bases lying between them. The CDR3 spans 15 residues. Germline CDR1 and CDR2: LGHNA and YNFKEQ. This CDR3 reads CASSQVGRGDNEQFF. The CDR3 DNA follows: TGTGCCAGCAGCCAAGTGGGACGGGGTGACAATGAGCAGTTCTTC.

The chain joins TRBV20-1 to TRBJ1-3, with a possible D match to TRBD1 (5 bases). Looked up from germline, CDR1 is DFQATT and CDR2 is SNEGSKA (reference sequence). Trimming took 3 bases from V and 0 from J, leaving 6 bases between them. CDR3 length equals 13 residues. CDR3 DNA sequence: TGCAGTGCTAGGACAGTCTCTGGAAACACCATATATTTT. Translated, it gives CSARTVSGNTIYF.

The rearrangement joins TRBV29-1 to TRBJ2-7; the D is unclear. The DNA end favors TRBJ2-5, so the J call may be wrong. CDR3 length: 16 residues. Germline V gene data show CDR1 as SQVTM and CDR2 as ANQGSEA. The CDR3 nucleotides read TGCAGCGTTGGATTGGGCAGGCAATCCTTCCAAGAGACCCAGTACTTC. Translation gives CSVGLGRQSFQETQYF.

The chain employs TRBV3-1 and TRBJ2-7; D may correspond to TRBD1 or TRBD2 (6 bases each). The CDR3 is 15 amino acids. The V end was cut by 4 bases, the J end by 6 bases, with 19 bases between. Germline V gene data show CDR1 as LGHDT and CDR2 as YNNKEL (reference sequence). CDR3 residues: CASSLSTGRRGEQYF. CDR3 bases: TGTGCCAGCAGCCTTTCAACAGGGAGGCGGGGCGAGCAGTACTTC.

The CDR3 bases are TGTGCCATCAGCATATGGACAGTGAGGGGAAACACCATATATTTT. Translating it yields CAISIWTVRGNTIYF. The chain uses TRBV10-3 and TRBJ1-3; tentatively, D is TRBD1 (6 bases). V was trimmed by 6 bases and J by 4 bases, leaving 16 bases between them. The CDR3 consists of 15 residues. Germline V gives CDR1 ENHRY, CDR2 SYGVKD.

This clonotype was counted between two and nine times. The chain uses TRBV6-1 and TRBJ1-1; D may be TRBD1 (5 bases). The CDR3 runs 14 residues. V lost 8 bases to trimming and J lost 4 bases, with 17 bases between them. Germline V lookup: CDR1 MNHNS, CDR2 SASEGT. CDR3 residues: CASSPSGTFTEAFF. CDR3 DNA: TGTGCCAGCTCCCCTTCTGGGACGTTCACTGAAGCTTTCTTT.

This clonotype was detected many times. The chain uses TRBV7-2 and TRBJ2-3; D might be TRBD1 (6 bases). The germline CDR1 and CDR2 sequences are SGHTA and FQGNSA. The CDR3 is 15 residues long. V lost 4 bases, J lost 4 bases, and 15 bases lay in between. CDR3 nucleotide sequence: TGTGCCAGCAGCTCAACCAGGGGTGCCGCAGATACGCAGTATTTT. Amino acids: CASSSTRGAADTQYF.

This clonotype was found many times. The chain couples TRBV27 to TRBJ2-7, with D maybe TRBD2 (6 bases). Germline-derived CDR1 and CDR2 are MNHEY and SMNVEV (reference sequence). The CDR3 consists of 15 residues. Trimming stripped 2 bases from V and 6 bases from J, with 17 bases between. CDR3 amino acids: CASSLNTGGEGEQYF. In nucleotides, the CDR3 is TGTGCCAGCAGTTTAAACACCGGGGGAGAGGGCGAGCAGTACTTC.

CDR3 in DNA: TGTGCCAGCAGCATAGGGTACAACCAAGAGACCCAGTACTTC. Encoded protein: CASSIGYNQETQYF. The rearrangement links TRBV9 to TRBJ2-5; D is undetermined. CDR3 length: 14 amino acids. Trimming took off 4 bases at V and 0 bases at J, with 10 bases between the two ends. Germline lookup yields CDR1 SGDLS and CDR2 YYNGEE.

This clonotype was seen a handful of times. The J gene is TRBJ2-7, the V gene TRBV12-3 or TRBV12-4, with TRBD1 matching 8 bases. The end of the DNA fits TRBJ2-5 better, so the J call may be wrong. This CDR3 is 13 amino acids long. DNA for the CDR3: TGTGCCAGCAGGGGGGACAGGTGCGGGACCCAGTACTTC. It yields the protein CASRGDRCGTQYF.

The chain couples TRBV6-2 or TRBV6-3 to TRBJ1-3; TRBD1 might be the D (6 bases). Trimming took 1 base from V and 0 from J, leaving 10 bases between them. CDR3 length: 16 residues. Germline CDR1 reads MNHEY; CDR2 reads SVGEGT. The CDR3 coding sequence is TGTGCCAGCAGTTACTTTGGACAGACCTCTGGAAACACCATATATTTT. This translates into CASSYFGQTSGNTIYF.

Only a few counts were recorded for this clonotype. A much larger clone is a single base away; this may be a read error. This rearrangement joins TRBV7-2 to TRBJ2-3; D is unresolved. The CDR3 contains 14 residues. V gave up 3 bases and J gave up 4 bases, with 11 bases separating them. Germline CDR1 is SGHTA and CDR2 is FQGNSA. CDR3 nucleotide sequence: TGTGCCAGCAGCTTCGCCCACAGCGCAGATACGCAGTATTTT. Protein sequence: CASSFAHSADTQYF. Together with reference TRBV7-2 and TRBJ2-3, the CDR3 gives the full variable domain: GAGVSQSPSNKVTEKGKDVELRCDPISGHTALYWYRQSLGQGLEFLIYFQGNSAPDKSGLPSDRFSAERTGGSVSTLTIQRTQQEDSAVYLCASSFAHSADTQYFGPGTRLTVL.

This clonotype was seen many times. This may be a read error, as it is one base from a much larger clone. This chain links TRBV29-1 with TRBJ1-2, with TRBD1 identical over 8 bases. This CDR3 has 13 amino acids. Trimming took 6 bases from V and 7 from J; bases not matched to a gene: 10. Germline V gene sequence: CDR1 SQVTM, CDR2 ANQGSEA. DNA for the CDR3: TGCAGCGTCATTCGGACAGGGAGAGGTGGCTACACCTTC. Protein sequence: CSVIRTGRGGYTF.

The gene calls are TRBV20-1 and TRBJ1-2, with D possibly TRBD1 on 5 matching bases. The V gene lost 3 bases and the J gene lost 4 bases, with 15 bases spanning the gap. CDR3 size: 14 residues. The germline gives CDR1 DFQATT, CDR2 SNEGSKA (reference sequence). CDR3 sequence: CSASPAGSGYGYTF. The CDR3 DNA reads TGCAGTGCTAGTCCCGCAGGGAGCGGCTATGGCTACACCTTC.

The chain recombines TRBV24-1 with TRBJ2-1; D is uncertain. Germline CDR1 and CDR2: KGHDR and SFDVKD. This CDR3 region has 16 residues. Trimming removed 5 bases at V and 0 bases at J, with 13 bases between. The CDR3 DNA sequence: TGTGCCACCAGTGGGGCGGAAGTAAGCTCCTACAATGAGCAGTTCTTC. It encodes CATSGAEVSSYNEQFF.

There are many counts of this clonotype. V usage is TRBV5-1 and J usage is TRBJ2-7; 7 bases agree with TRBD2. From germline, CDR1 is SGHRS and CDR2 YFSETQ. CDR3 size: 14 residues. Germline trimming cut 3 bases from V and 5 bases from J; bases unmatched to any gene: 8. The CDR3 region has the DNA TGCGCCAGCAGCTCCGGGGGGACCCTCGACGAGCAGTACTTC. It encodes CASSSGGTLDEQYF.

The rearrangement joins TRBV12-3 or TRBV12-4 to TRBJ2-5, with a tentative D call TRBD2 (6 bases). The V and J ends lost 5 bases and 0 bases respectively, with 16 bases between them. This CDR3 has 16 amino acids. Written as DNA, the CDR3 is TGTGCCAGCAGTGCGGGGCGGATGATTTACCAAGAGACCCAGTACTTC. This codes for CASSAGRMIYQETQYF.

The CDR3 DNA follows: TGCAGTGCTAGCCCTCTGACTAGCGGGGGGAAAGATACGCAGTATTTT. Translating gives CSASPLTSGGKDTQYF. This chain uses TRBV20-1 with TRBJ2-3, with 13 bases aligning to TRBD2. Germline-derived CDR1 and CDR2 are DFQATT and SNEGSKA (reference sequence). There are 16 residues in the CDR3. V was clipped by 3 bases and J by 5 bases; unmatched bases: 8.

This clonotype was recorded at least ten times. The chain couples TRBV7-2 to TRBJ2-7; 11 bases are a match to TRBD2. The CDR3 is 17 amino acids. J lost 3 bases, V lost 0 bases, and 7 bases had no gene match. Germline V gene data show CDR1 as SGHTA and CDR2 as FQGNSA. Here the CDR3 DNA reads TGTGCCAGCAGCTTAGCGCTCGGGCTAGCGGGGGGCTACGAGCAGTACTTC. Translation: CASSLALGLAGGYEQYF.

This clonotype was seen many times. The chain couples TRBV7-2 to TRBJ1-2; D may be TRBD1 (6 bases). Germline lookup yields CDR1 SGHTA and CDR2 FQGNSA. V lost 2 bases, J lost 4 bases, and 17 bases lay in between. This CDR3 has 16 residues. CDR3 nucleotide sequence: TGTGCCAGCAGCTTAAGGTCCGGGGGGCTGGTCTATGGCTACACCTTC. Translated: CASSLRSGGLVYGYTF.

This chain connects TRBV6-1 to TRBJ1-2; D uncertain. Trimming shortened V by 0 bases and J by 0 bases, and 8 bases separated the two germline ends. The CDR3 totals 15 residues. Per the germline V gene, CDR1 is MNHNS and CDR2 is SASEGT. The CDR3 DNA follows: TGTGCCAGCAGTGAAGCGCAATCAACTAACTATGGCTACACCTTC. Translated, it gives CASSEAQSTNYGYTF.

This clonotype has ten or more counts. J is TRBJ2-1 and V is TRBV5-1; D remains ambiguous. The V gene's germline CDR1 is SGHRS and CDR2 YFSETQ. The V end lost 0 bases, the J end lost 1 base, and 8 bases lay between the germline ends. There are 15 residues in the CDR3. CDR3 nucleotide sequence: TGCGCCAGCAGCTTGGCAGATAGGTCCTACAATGAGCAGTTCTTC. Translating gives CASSLADRSYNEQFF.